Listed below are T cell receptor beta chains from one sample, sequenced in a study of patients and donors after allogeneic stem cell transplantation. TCRdb reanalysed the RT-PCR reads using MiXCR and keeps one entry per CDR3 protein. The sample lists tens of thousands of distinct CDR3 sequences; about 5% were seen once. Material for sequencing was blood, either unsorted or a sorted T cell fraction (not recorded which). The receptors come from a human donor who was either an allogeneic HSCT recipient or a stem cell or donor lymphocyte infusion donor (not recorded which). It is not recorded whose cells these are; they may come from a transplant donor. CDR3s include the opening cysteine and the closing phenylalanine or tryptophan. The D gene is left open where the match is weak. The size entry is marked missing in some rows and otherwise reads once, few, many or a size class.

v_call	cdr3_length	d_call	clone_size	j_call	cdr3_aa	cdr3_nt
TRBV2	11	NA	NA	TRBJ2-2	CASRQNGELFF	TGTGCCAGCAGGCAAAATGGGGAGCTGTTTTTT
TRBV27	15	TRBD1	many	TRBJ2-7	CASSFTGTVPLEQYF	TGTGCCAGCAGTTTCACCGGGACAGTCCCTTTGGAGCAGTACTTC
TRBV20-1	14	TRBD1	NA	TRBJ1-2	CSAPVRGGHYGYTF	TGCAGTGCCCCGGTCAGGGGGGGGCACTATGGCTACACCTTC
TRBV3-1	16	NA	NA	TRBJ1-2	CASSFNRAKLNYGYTF	TGTGCCAGCAGCTTCAACCGGGCCAAGCTTAACTATGGCTACACCTTC
TRBV3-1	15	TRBD1	few	TRBJ1-6	CATKESGTVNSPLHF	TGTGCCACCAAAGAGTCCGGGACAGTTAATTCACCCCTCCACTTT
TRBV11-2	18	TRBD2	medium-sized	TRBJ2-1	CASSPRTSGGAAYNEQFF	TGTGCCAGCAGCCCTCGGACTAGCGGGGGGGCAGCCTACAATGAGCAGTTCTTC
TRBV5-6	12	NA	many	TRBJ2-4	CASSLGQNIQYF	TGTGCCAGCAGCTTGGGCCAAAACATTCAGTACTTC
TRBV6-2/TRBV6-3	13	NA	many	TRBJ1-4	CASSYYNNEKLFF	TGTGCCAGCAGTTACTACAACAATGAAAAACTGTTTTTT
TRBV7-9	17	NA	NA	TRBJ2-7	CASSLEGLGVSSYEQYF	TGTGCCAGCAGCTTAGAAGGCCTGGGGGTAAGCTCCTACGAGCAGTACTTC
TRBV28	14	NA	NA	TRBJ1-1	CASSLLGHNTEAFF	TGTGCCAGCAGTTTATTGGGGCATAACACTGAAGCTTTCTTT
TRBV7-2	16	NA	many	TRBJ2-7	CASSSGTAGVLVEQYF	TGTGCCAGCAGCTCCGGGACTGCCGGGGTTCTTGTCGAGCAGTACTTC
TRBV20-1	10	NA	many	TRBJ2-5	CSAYSETQYF	TGCAGTGCCTACTCTGAGACCCAGTACTTC
TRBV18	15	TRBD1	few	TRBJ1-4	CASSPPGQGGEKLFF	TGTGCCAGCTCACCACCCGGACAGGGAGGTGAAAAACTGTTTTTT
TRBV28	17	TRBD1	NA	TRBJ1-1	CASNRPGTGGTNTEAFF	TGTGCCAGCAACCGCCCCGGGACAGGGGGGACGAACACTGAAGCTTTCTTT
TRBV29-1	15	TRBD2	many	TRBJ2-2	CSVAVSGSRSGELFF	TGCAGCGTTGCCGTTAGCGGGAGTAGGTCCGGGGAGCTGTTTTTT
TRBV5-5	14	TRBD2	few	TRBJ2-7	CASSLGGLGYEQYF	TGTGCCAGCAGCTTGGGGGGACTAGGCTACGAGCAGTACTTC
TRBV28	17	TRBD1	many	TRBJ1-4	CASSTQNSGGGNEKLFF	TGTGCCAGCAGCACCCAGAATTCAGGGGGGGGTAATGAAAAACTGTTTTTT
TRBV12-3/TRBV12-4	18	TRBD2	NA	TRBJ2-1	CASSYRGIPAGEIPQQFF	TGTGCCAGCAGTTATAGGGGCATCCCTGCGGGAGAGATTCCCCAGCAGTTCTTC
TRBV20-1	17	TRBD2	many	TRBJ2-1	CSAKWIRSGGAYNEQFF	TGCAGTGCTAAGTGGATACGGAGCGGGGGGGCCTACAATGAGCAGTTCTTC